What follows are 3 T cell receptor beta chains derived from one specimen sequenced in a study of T cells in Graves' hyperthyroidism and ophthalmopathy (dated by TCRdb to about 2019). The library was made by multiplex PCR. TCRdb names Illumina HiSeq 2000 as the instrument used. Amplification of TCR beta CDR3 regions was carried out from RNA transcripts. For the first round of RT-PCR on the TCR CDR3, the HTBI primer set was used together with the Qiagen OneStep RT-PCR kit. TCRdb handled the public reads itself, with Q25 trimming in fastp and clone calling in MiXCR, and kept productive beta chains. Rows matching on CDR3 protein sequence are summarized as one entry with the most common DNA and genes. The table for this sample lists 330,000 or so distinct CDR3 sequences; about 19% of them were counted only once. The ten largest clones take up approximately 35% of the sample. The sequenced sample consisted of blood. The receptors originated from a man over 45 with Graves' ophthalmopathy.

This clonotype was observed at least ten times. The chain employs TRBV5-1 and TRBJ2-3, with D possibly matching TRBD2 (6 bases). The CDR3 is made up of 15 amino acids. Germline V gene sequence: CDR1 SGHRS, CDR2 YFSETQ. Trimming pared 3 bases from V and 4 bases from J, leaving 15 bases between. This CDR3 is CASSSGLAWPDTQYF. The DNA of the CDR3 is TGCGCCAGCAGCTCTGGGCTAGCGTGGCCAGATACGCAGTATTTT. The full variable domain, completed using reference TRBV5-1 and TRBJ2-3, is KAGVTQTPRYLIKTRGQQVTLSCSPISGHRSVSWYQQTPGQGLQFLFEYFSETQRNKGNFPGRFSGRQFSNSRSEMNVSTLELGDSALYLCASSSGLAWPDTQYFGPGTRLTVL.

This clonotype appeared many times. The J gene is TRBJ2-7, the V gene TRBV27; possible D gene TRBD2, 5 bases. Between the trimmed V and J ends, which lost 4 bases and 2 bases, there was a span of 9 bases. The CDR3 runs 13 residues. Germline values: CDR1 MNHEY, CDR2 SMNVEV (reference sequence). The CDR3 sequence: CASSYGNTYEQYF. DNA of the CDR3: TGTGCCAGCAGTTACGGGAACACCTACGAGCAGTACTTC.

The chain carries TRBV28 and TRBJ2-1; 10 nucleotides line up with TRBD2. The CDR3 totals 15 residues. With 6 bases clipped from V and 4 bases from J, the junction kept 6 bases outside the gene matches. Germline V gene sequence: CDR1 MDHEN, CDR2 SYDVKM. The CDR3 reads CASSRGLAEYNEQFF. As DNA, the CDR3 is TGTGCCAGCAGCCGTGGACTAGCGGAATACAATGAGCAGTTCTTC.